The clone carrying this T cell receptor (beta chain) has ten or more counts. Its antigen is still unknown. These data belong to a study of identical twins. Whole-study findings and limits: Invariant MAIT and iNKT cells may have partly biased zero-insertion analyses.

The CDR3 is 17 amino acids. J gave up 2 bases and V 1 base, and 8 bases lay outside the gene matches. From germline, CDR1 is LNHNV and CDR2 YYDKDF (reference sequence). Template switching introduced a universal primer site, and the cDNA bore unique molecular identifiers. TCRdb recomputed calls from the 5' RACE reads with MiXCR, one row per CDR3 protein. The data contain around 300,000 distinct CDR3 sequences, more than 6.5% of them singletons. These same records also appear under a second study, on yellow fever vaccine responses in identical twins.

This sequence joins TRBV15 and TRBJ2-3; the match to TRBD2 covers 8 bases. The specimen was memory (CD45RO+) T cells sorted from blood. This receptor was identified in a woman younger than 35 in good health. The CDR3 protein is CATSRARGGRFTDTQYF. CDR3 sequence (DNA): TGTGCCACCAGCAGAGCCCGGGGGGGGAGGTTCACAGATACGCAGTATTTT.